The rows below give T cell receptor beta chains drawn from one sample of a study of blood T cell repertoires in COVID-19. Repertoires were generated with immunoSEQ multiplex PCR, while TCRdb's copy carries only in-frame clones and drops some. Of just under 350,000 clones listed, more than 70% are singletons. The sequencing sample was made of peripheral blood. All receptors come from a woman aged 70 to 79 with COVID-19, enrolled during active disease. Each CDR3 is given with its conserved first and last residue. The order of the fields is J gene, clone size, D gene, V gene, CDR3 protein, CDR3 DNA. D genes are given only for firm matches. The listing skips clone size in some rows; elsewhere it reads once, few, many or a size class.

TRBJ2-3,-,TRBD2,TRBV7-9,CASSQRGGQLSTDTQYF,TGTGCCAGCAGCCAGCGGGGGGGCCAGTTAAGCACAGATACGCAGTATTTT
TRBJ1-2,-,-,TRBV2,CASSEWLDSYYGYTF,TGTGCCAGCAGTGAATGGTTGGACAGCTATTATGGCTACACCTTC
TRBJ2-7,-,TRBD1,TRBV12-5,CASGNSGTAFREQYF,TGTGCTAGTGGTAACTCCGGGACAGCGTTTCGCGAGCAGTACTTC
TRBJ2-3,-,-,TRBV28,CASSTVTRGTDTQYF,TGTGCCAGCAGTACTGTAACGAGGGGGACAGATACGCAGTATTTT
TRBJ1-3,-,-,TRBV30,CAWRDGRLKMISGNTIYF,TGTGCCTGGAGGGATGGGAGGTTAAAAATGATTTCTGGAAACACCATATATTTT
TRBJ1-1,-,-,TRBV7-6,CASTFADTANTEAFF,TGTGCCAGCACCTTTGCTGATACAGCGAACACTGAAGCTTTCTTT
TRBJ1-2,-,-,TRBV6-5,CASSVMYRALSGYTF,TGTGCCAGCAGCGTTATGTACAGGGCTTTGAGTGGCTACACCTTC
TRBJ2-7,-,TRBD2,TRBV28,CASSGGYYEQYF,TGTGCCAGTAGCGGGGGGTACTACGAGCAGTACTTC
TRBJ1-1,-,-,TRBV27,CASRRDREAFF,TGTGCCAGCAGGCGTGACAGGGAAGCTTTCTTT
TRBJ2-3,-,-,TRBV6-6,CASSYDLSGTQYF,TGTGCCAGCAGTTACGACTTGTCTGGTACGCAGTATTTT
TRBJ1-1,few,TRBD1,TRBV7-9,CATPDRGRPGPEAFF,TGTGCCACCCCGGACAGGGGGCGCCCGGGGCCTGAAGCTTTCTTT
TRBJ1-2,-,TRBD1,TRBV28,CASSSDRGYGYTF,TGTGCCAGCAGCTCTGACAGGGGATATGGCTACACCTTC
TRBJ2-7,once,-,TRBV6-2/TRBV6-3,CASSYRSLSTYEQYF,TGTGCCAGCAGTTACCGGTCGTTGTCCACGTACGAGCAGTACTTC
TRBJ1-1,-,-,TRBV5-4,CASSLDVLRSSGTEAFF,TGTGCCAGCAGCTTGGATGTACTGCGTTCATCGGGGACTGAAGCTTTCTTT
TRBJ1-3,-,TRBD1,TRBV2,CASSGQGFSGNTIYF,TGTGCCAGCAGTGGACAGGGGTTCTCTGGAAACACCATATATTTT
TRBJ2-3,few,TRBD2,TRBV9,CASSPAGGALDTQYF,TGTGCCAGCAGCCCTGCCGGGGGGGCATTAGATACGCAGTATTTT
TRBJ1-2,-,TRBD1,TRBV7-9,CASSWTGESGYTF,TGTGCCAGCAGCTGGACAGGGGAAAGTGGCTACACCTTC
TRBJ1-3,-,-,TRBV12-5,CASGLVDLSGLQGPGNTIYF,TGTGCTAGTGGTTTGGTAGATTTGTCAGGCCTCCAGGGCCCTGGAAACACCATATATTTT
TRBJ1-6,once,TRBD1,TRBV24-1,CATSGLGQGISPLHF,TGTGCCACCAGTGGCCTGGGACAGGGCATTTCACCCCTCCACTTT
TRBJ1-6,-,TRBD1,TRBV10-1,CASSAGGGADSPLHF,TGCGCCAGCAGTGCAGGAGGGGGCGCGGATTCACCCCTCCACTTT
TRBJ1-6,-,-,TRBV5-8,CASSLQNNSPLHF,TGTGCCAGCAGCTTGCAAAATAATTCACCCCTCCACTTT
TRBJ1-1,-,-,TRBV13,CASSLRLGMNTEAFF,TGTGCCAGCAGCTTGCGGCTAGGTATGAACACTGAAGCTTTCTTT
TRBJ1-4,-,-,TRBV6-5,CASKREGDGVEKLFF,TGTGCCAGCAAAAGAGAGGGAGACGGTGTTGAAAAACTGTTTTTT
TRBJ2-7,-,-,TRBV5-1,CASSLVQYSYEQYF,TGCGCCAGCAGCTTGGTACAGTACTCCTACGAGCAGTACTTC
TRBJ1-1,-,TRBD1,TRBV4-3,CASSKGQAANTEAFF,TGCGCCAGCAGTAAGGGACAGGCCGCGAACACTGAAGCTTTCTTT
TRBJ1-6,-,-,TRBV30,CAWSVRGRDSPLHF,TGTGCCTGGAGTGTACGAGGGAGGGATTCACCCCTCCACTTT
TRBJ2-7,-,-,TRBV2,CASSVGGQGNEQYF,TGTGCCAGCAGTGTCGGTGGGCAGGGGAACGAGCAGTACTTC
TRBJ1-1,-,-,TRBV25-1,CASRARCMRLEAFF,TGTGCCAGCAGAGCCCGGTGCATGCGCCTCGAAGCTTTCTTT
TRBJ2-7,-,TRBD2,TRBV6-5,CASSYSGGGPSYEQYF,TGTGCCAGCAGTTACTCCGGCGGGGGTCCTTCCTACGAGCAGTACTTC
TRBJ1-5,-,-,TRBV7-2,CASSLEGPYSNQPQHF,TGTGCCAGCAGCTTAGAGGGGCCTTATAGCAATCAGCCCCAGCATTTT
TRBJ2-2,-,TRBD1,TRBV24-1,CATSDKPGGPYTGELFF,TGTGCCACCAGTGATAAGCCAGGGGGCCCGTACACCGGGGAGCTGTTTTTT
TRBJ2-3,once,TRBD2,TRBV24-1,CATSVASGGADTQYF,TGTGCCACCAGTGTGGCTAGCGGGGGTGCAGATACGCAGTATTTT
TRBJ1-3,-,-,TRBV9,CASSVAGITSGNTIYF,TGTGCCAGCAGCGTAGCGGGGATTACCTCTGGAAACACCATATATTTT
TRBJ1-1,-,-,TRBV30,CAWSLGRRRMNTEAFF,TGTGCCTGGAGTCTTGGAAGGAGAAGGATGAACACTGAAGCTTTCTTT
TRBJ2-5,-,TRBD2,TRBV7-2,CASSISGGARETQYF,TGTGCCAGCAGCATTAGCGGGGGGGCGCGAGAGACCCAGTACTTC
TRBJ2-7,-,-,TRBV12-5,CASGLPRVEGSYEQYF,TGTGCTAGTGGTTTGCCGCGCGTAGAAGGGAGCTACGAGCAGTACTTC
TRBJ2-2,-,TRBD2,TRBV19,CATRTSGGTGELFF,TGTGCCACCAGGACTAGCGGGGGAACCGGGGAGCTGTTTTTT
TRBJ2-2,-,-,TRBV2,CASRVTEASTGELFF,TGTGCCAGCAGGGTGACAGAGGCGAGCACCGGGGAGCTGTTTTTT
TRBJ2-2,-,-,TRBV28,CASRAPLGSYGSTGELFF,TGTGCCAGCAGGGCTCCGCTCGGGAGCTATGGTAGCACCGGGGAGCTGTTTTTT
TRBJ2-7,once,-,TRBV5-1,CASSQQGPPGEQYF,TGCGCCAGCAGCCAACAGGGCCCCCCGGGAGAGCAGTACTTC
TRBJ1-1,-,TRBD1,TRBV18,CASSRMTGGFGTEAFF,TGTGCCAGCTCACGGATGACAGGGGGCTTCGGCACTGAAGCTTTCTTT
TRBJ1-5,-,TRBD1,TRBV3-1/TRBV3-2,CASSQGGQSNQPQHF,TGTGCCAGCAGCCAAGGGGGACAGAGCAATCAGCCCCAGCATTTT
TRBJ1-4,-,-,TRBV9,CASSVGRSNEKLFF,TGTGCCAGCAGCGTAGGTAGGAGTAATGAAAAACTGTTTTTT
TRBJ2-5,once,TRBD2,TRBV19,CASSIGLAGVQETQYF,TGTGCCAGTAGTATAGGCCTAGCGGGGGTCCAAGAGACCCAGTACTTC
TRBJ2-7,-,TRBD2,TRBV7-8,CASSRERGAYEQYF,TGTGCCAGCAGCCGAGAGCGGGGGGCGTACGAGCAGTACTTC
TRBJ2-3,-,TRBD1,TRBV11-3,CASSLRTGSTDTQYF,TGTGCCAGCAGCCTAAGGACAGGAAGCACAGATACGCAGTATTTT
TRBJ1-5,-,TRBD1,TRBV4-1,CASSQGQGAYQPQHF,TGCGCCAGCAGCCAAGGACAGGGGGCGTATCAGCCCCAGCATTTT
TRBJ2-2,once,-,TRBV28,CAMRGTTGELFF,TGTGCCATGCGGGGAACCACCGGGGAGCTGTTTTTT
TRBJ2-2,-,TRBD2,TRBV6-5,CASSPLAGEVGELFF,TGTGCCAGCAGTCCTCTAGCGGGGGAAGTGGGGGAGCTGTTTTTT
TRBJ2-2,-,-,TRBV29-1,CSVPYDSKLFF,TGCAGCGTTCCTTACGACTCAAAGCTGTTTTTT
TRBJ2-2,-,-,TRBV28,CASSFGGAHTGELFF,TGTGCCAGCAGTTTTGGGGGGGCTCACACCGGGGAGCTGTTTTTT
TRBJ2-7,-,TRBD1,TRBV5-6,CASSLGTGTYEQYF,TGTGCCAGCAGCTTGGGGACAGGGACCTACGAGCAGTACTTC
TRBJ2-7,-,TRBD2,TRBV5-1,CASSGMASGGYEQYF,TGCGCCAGCAGCGGTATGGCTAGCGGGGGCTACGAGCAGTACTTC
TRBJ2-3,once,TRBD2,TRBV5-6,CASSLAGTTDTQYF,TGTGCCAGCAGCCTAGCGGGGACGACAGATACGCAGTATTTT
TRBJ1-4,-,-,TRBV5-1,CASSLGGPNEKLFF,TGCGCCAGCAGCTTGGGAGGGCCTAATGAAAAACTGTTTTTT